The sequence of this T cell receptor (beta chain) was determined in a study of breast tumors, draining lymph nodes, adjacent tissues. General study results and limits: That most tumor T cells come from lymph nodes remained unproven.

CDR1 and CDR2 (germline): KGHSH, LQKENI. The V end lost 6 bases, the J end lost 5 bases, and 17 bases lay between the germline ends. This CDR3 is built from 15 residues. TCRdb re-analysed the multiplex PCR reads in MiXCR, keeping a single row per CDR3 protein. The sample contains about 230,000 distinct CDR3 sequences, about 32% of which appear only once. Samples came from axillary lymph nodes draining the breast cancer. This clonotype was observed once. Its antigen is currently unknown. This TCR was recovered from a female donor with breast cancer. Some clones in this sample may be carry-over from other donors' samples. Sequencing was done on a sample of axillary lymph node tissue. The chain links TRBV18 to TRBJ2-1; tentatively, D is TRBD1 (7 bases). CDR3 amino acids: CASSSHQGGDNEQFF. CDR3 DNA: TGTGCCAGCTCTTCCCATCAGGGGGGAGACAATGAGCAGTTCTTC.